This paragraph reports one T cell receptor beta chain. Looked up from germline, CDR1 is SEHNR and CDR2 is FQNEAQ (reference sequence). This CDR3 is built from 14 residues. The germline V and J ends were trimmed by 2 bases and 8 bases, with 10 bases remaining between them. Data came from immunoSEQ multiplex PCR; TCRdb stores just in-frame clones and leaves some out. The sample lists 250,000 to 300,000 clones, roughly 91% occurring once. This sample was taken from a study of blood T cell repertoires in COVID-19. The sequence was collected from a man between 40 and 49 years old who had recovered from COVID-19. Sequencing used PBMCs or T cells enriched from blood (not recorded which). This chain joins TRBV7-9 and TRBJ1-6; no reliable D call. The CDR3 nucleotides are TGTGCCAGCAGCTTAACGAGTTCTGATTCACCCCTCCACTTT. Residues: CASSLTSSDSPLHF. Supplemented by reference TRBV7-9 and TRBJ1-6, the full variable domain reads DTGVSQNPRHKITKRGQNVTFRCDPISEHNRLYWYRQTLGQGPEFLTYFQNEAQLEKSRLLSDRFSAERPKGSFSTLEIQRTEQGDSAMYLCASSLTSSDSPLHFGNGTRLTVT.